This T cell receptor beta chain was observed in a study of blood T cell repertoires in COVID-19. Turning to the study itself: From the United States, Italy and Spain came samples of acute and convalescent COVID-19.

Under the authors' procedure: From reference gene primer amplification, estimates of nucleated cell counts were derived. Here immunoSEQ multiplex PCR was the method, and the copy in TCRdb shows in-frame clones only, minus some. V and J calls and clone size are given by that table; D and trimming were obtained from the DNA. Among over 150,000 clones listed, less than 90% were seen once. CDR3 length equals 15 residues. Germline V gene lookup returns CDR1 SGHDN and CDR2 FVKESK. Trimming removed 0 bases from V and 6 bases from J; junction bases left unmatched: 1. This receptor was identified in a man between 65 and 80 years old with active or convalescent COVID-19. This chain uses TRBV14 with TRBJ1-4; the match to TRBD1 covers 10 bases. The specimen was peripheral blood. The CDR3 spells CASSQEGQGYEKLFF. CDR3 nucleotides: TGTGCCAGCAGCCAAGAGGGACAGGGGTATGAAAAACTGTTTTTT. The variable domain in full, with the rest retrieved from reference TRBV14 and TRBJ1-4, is EAGVTQFPSHSVIEKGQTVTLRCDPISGHDNLYWYRRVMGKEIKFLLHFVKESKQDESGMPNNRFLAERTGGTYSTLKVQPAELEDSGVYFCASSQEGQGYEKLFFGSGTQLSVL.